This is a list of T cell receptor beta chains from one sample in a study of blood T cell repertoires in COVID-19. Produced via immunoSEQ multiplex PCR; TCRdb's table is partial and in-frame only. The sample has a few hundred thousand clones, 80% to 90% seen once; the top ten hold around 1.1%. Sequencing used PBMCs or T cells enriched from blood (not recorded which). These receptors originate from a man in his thirties or forties who had recovered from COVID-19. Both conserved end residues are trimmed from each CDR3. For some rows the clone size is stated as once, few or many, or as a class when expanded; others skip it.

TRBV7-7,-,ASSLNSKRGNTGELF
TRBV4-1,few,ASSQGPGWNEQF
TRBV28,-,ASSLIRDTTLSPLH
TRBV5-1,-,ASSSGTELSNVLT
TRBV6-6,-,ASRRGPGGANVLT
TRBV27,-,ASSLSQGSGTDTQY
TRBV15,-,ATSRVYESGELF
TRBV7-9,-,ASSSGSVNTEAF
TRBV19,-,ASSMDSEPAEAF
TRBV6-5,-,ASSYAGGQAYEQY
TRBV24-1,-,ATPIPETQRNTQY
TRBV28,-,ASSLNGLGGSYEQY
TRBV19,-,ASSIYTSGSFEQY
TRBV7-3,-,ASSPGTSTDTQY
TRBV5-1,-,ASSLIFGDTQY
TRBV2,-,ASRPGQGNSPLH
TRBV2,-,ASRGSTGTGELF
TRBV27,-,ASSSGTNQPQH
TRBV5-1,-,ASSLDPGKTQY
TRBV18,-,ASSPVGQIDYEQY
TRBV5-4,once,ASSLFSPYNEQF
TRBV10-3,-,AISDETGGTGELF
TRBV25-1,-,ASSGRGGTFPYEQY
TRBV5-1,once,ASSGQGATNEKLF
TRBV6-6,once,ASSLGQGPEAF
TRBV7-9,once,ASSLLGQAYEQY
TRBV19,-,ASSIGTSGAAQETQY
TRBV9,once,ASSPRGGRVTDTQY
TRBV7-6,-,ASSLASGTYNEQF
TRBV7-3,-,ASSTRGTHNTGELF
TRBV28,-,ASSLGTGGVGYT
TRBV2,once,ASTRQGGTEAF
TRBV19,-,ASSPQGDQPQH
TRBV12-3/TRBV12-4,-,ASSFRDEQY
TRBV3-1/TRBV3-2,few,ASSQPLAGIGEQY
TRBV5-1,-,ASNVAGVSDTQY
TRBV5-1,-,ASSWVVGRTGELF
TRBV2,-,ASRGTAREKLF
TRBV10-2,-,ASSRGPEKLF
TRBV19,-,ASSIMVRTEAF
TRBV28,-,AHSASREVGGYT
TRBV7-8,-,ASSLELGRGAYGYT
TRBV5-1,-,ASSWTSGITYNEQF
TRBV19,-,ASRTGYTEAF
TRBV28,-,ASSLQGLANYGYT
TRBV18,-,ASSVFSGDINNEQF
TRBV6-5,-,ASRGTGGGANVLT
TRBV4-2,-,ASSQDQASGTRETQY